Here is one TCR beta chain with its context. The CDR3 runs 16 residues. The germline V gene has CDR1 MNHNS and CDR2 SASEGT. These data belong to a study of tumor-infiltrating lymphocytes in oesophageal squamous cell carcinoma. MiXCR, run by TCRdb on the PCR reads, gives a single entry per CDR3 protein. The sample holds over 14,000 distinct CDR3 sequences; roughly 44% are singletons and the top ten take around 42%. This clonotype was sampled from a male donor with esophageal squamous cell carcinoma. The source material was blood. The chain employs TRBV6-1 and TRBJ2-7, with D perhaps matching TRBD1 or TRBD2 (6 bases each). The J call may be wrong; the DNA end is better matched by TRBJ2-5. This CDR3 is CASSETGGTLGETQYF. CDR3 in DNA: TGTGCCAGCAGTGAAACCGGCGGGACACTCGGGGAGACCCAGTACTTC.